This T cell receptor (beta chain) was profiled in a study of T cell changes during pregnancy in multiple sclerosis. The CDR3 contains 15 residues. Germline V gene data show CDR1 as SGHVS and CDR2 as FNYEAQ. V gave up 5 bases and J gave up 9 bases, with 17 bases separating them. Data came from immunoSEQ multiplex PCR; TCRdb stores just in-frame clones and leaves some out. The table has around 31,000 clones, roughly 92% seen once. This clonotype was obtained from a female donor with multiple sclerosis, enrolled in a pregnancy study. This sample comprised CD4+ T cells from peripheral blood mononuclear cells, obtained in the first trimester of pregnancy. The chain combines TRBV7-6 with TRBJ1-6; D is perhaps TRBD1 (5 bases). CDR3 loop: CASSPRTSLGSPLHF. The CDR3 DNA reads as TGTGCCAGCAGCCCAAGGACATCTCTCGGTTCACCCCTCCACTTT.